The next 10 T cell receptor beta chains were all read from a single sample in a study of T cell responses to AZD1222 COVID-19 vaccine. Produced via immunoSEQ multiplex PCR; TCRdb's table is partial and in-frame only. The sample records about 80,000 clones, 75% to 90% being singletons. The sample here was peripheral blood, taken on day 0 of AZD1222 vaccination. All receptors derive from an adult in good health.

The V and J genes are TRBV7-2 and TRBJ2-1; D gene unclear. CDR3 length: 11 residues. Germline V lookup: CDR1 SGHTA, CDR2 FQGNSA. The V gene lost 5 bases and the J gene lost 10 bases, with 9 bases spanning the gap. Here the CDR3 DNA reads TGTGCCAGCAGCGCCCACGCCGAGCAGTTCTTC. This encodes CASSAHAEQFF.

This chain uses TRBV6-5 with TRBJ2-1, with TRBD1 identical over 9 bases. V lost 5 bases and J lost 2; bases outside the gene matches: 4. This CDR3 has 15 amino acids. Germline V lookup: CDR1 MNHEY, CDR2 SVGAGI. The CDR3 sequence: CASSRQGETYNEQFF. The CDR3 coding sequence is TGTGCCAGCAGTAGACAGGGGGAGACCTACAATGAGCAGTTCTTC.

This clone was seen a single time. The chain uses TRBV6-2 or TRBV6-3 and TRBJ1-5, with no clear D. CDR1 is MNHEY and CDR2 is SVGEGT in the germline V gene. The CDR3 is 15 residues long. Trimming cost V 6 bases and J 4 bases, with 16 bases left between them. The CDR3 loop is CASRYDNLPNQPQHF. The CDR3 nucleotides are TGTGCCAGCAGGTACGACAACCTTCCTAATCAGCCCCAGCATTTT.

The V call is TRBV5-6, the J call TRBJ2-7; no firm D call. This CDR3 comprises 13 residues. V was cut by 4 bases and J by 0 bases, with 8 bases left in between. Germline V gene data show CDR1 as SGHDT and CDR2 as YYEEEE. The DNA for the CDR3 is TGTGCCAGCAGCCTATATCTCTCCTACGAGCAGTACTTC. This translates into CASSLYLSYEQYF.

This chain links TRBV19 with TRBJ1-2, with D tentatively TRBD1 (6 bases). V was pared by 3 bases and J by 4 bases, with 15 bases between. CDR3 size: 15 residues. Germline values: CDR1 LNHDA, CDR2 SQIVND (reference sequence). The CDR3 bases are TGTGCCAGTAGTATCAATAACAGGGTTGGCTATGGCTACACCTTC. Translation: CASSINNRVGYGYTF.

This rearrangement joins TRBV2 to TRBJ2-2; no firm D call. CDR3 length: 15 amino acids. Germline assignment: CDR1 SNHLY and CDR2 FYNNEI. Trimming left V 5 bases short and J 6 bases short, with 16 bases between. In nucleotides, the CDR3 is TGTGCCAGCAGTCCGGAAAGGCAAGGGTCCGGGGAGCTGTTTTTT. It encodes CASSPERQGSGELFF.

The CDR3, as DNA: TGCAGCGTTGAAACCCCACAGGGAGCGTCAGAGACCCAGTACTTC. It is translated as CSVETPQGASETQYF. The V and J genes are TRBV29-1 and TRBJ2-5; TRBD1 might be the D (6 bases). The V end lost 2 bases, the J end lost 4 bases, and 17 bases lay between the germline ends. The CDR3 loop spans 15 amino acids. Germline CDR1 reads SQVTM; CDR2 reads ANQGSEA.

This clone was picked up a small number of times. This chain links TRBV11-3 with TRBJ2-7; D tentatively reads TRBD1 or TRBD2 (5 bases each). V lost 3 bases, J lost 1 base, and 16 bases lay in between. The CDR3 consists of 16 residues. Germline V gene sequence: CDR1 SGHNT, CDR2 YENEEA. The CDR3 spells CASSLVGTAFSYEQYF. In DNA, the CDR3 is TGTGCCAGCAGCTTGGTGGGGACGGCTTTTTCCTACGAGCAGTACTTC.

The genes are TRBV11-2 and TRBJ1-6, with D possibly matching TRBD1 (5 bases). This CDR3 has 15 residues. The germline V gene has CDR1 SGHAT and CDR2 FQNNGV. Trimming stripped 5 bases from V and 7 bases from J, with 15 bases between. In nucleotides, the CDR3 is TGTGCCAGCAGCCCCTCGGGGGTGGGGAATTCACCCCTCCACTTT. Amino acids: CASSPSGVGNSPLHF.

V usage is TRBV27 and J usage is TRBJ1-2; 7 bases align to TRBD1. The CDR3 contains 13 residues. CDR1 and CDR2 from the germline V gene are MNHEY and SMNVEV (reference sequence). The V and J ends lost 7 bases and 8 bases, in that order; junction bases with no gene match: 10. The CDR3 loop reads CASTGGQGGGYTF. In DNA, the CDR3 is TGTGCCAGCACGGGGGGCCAGGGGGGCGGCTACACCTTC.